This T cell receptor beta chain originates from a study of cytomegalovirus exposure and HLA in healthy donors. Turning to this clone: Its antigen is as yet unknown.

This table comes from immunoSEQ multiplex PCR, and its TCRdb copy is limited to in-frame clones, with some not included. The sample lists hundreds of thousands of clones; roughly 90% were seen once. Study-wide findings and caveats: The authors enumerated 150 to 200 TCR beta chains as linked to cytomegalovirus.

The receptor's source is a woman aged 18-30 years in good health and CMV-seronegative. The sample comprised PBMCs.

In DNA form, the CDR3 reads TGTGCCAGCAGCGCTACACCGGCAGGGGGTGACACTGAAGCTTTCTTT. It codes for CASSATPAGGDTEAFF. V is TRBV9 and J is TRBJ1-1; TRBD1 matches 7 bases. The junction had 11 bases not matched to a gene; V was cut back by 3 bases and J by 3 bases. CDR1 is SGDLS, CDR2 YYNGEE, per germline. The CDR3 has 16 residues.